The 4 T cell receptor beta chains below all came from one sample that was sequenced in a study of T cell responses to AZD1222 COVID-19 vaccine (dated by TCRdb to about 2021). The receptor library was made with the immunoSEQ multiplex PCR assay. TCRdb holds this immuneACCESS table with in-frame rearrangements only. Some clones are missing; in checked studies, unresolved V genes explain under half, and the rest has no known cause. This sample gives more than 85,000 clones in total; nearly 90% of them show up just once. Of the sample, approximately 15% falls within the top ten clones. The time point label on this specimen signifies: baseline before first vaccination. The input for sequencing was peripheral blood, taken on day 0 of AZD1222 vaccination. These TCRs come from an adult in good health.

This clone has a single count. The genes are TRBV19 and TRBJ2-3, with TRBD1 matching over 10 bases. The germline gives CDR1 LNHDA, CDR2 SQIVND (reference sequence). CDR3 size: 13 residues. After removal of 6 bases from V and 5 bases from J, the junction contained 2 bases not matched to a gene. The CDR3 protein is CASRGTGVDTQYF. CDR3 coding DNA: TGTGCCAGTAGGGGGACAGGGGTAGATACGCAGTATTTT.

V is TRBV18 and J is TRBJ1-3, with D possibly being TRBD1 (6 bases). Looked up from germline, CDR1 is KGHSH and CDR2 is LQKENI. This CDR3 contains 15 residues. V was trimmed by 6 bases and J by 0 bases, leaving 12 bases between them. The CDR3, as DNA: TGTGCCAGCTCTCCCGACAGGAGCTCTGGAAACACCATATATTTT. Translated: CASSPDRSSGNTIYF. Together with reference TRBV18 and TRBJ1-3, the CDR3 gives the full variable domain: NAGVMQNPRHLVRRRGQEARLRCSPMKGHSHVYWYRQLPEEGLKFMVYLQKENIIDESGMPKERFSAEFPKEGPSILRIQQVVRGDSAAYFCASSPDRSSGNTIYFGEGSWLTVV.

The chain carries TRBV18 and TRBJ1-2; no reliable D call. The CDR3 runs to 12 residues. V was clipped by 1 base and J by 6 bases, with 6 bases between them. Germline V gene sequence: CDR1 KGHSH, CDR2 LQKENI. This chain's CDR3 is CASSPQTDGYTF. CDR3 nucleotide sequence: TGTGCCAGCTCACCACAAACGGATGGCTACACCTTC.

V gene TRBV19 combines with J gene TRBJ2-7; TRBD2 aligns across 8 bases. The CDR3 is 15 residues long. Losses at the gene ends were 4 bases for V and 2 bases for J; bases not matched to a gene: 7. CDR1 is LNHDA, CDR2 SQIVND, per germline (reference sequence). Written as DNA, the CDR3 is TGTGCCAGTAGTAGCGGGACTAGTCCAACCTACGAGCAGTACTTC. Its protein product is CASSSGTSPTYEQYF.